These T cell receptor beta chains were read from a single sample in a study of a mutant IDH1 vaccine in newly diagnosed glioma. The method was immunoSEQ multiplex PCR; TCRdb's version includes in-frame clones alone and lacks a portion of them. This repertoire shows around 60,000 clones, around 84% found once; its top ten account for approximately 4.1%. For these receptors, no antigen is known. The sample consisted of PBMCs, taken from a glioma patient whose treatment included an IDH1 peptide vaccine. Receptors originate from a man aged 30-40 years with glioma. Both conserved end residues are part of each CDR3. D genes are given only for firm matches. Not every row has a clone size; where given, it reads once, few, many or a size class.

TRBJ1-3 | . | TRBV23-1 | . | CASSQNRDFVTRGLGNTIYF | TGCGCCAGCAGTCAAAACCGGGACTTTGTTACCAGGGGCCTGGGAAACACCATATATTTT
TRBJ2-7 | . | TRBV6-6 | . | CASSTGTREQYF | TGTGCCAGCAGTACTGGGACTCGCGAGCAGTACTTC
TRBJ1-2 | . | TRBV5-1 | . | CASSLAGYGYTF | TGCGCCAGCAGCTTGGCAGGCTATGGCTACACCTTC
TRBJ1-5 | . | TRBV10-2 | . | CASQDGGVSNQPQHF | TGCGCCAGCCAGGACGGGGGCGTTAGCAATCAGCCCCAGCATTTT
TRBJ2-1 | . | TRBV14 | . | CASSPQTGNNEQFF | TGTGCCAGCAGCCCCCAAACAGGGAACAATGAGCAGTTCTTC
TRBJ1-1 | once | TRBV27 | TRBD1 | CASSQGTGGSEAFF | TGTGCCAGCAGTCAAGGGACAGGGGGCTCTGAAGCTTTCTTT
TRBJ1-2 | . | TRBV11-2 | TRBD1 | CASSLVRGPNYGYTF | TGTGCCAGCAGCTTAGTCAGGGGGCCTAACTATGGCTACACCTTC
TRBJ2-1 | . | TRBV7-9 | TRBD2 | CASSFPGTSSINNEQFF | TGTGCCAGCAGCTTTCCTGGGACTAGCTCGATTAACAATGAGCAGTTCTTC
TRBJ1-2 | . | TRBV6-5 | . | CASTPQGFEGGYTF | TGTGCCAGCACCCCACAGGGTTTCGAGGGCGGCTACACCTTC
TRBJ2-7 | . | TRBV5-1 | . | CASSLLGLYEQYF | TGCGCCAGCAGCTTGTTGGGCCTCTACGAGCAGTACTTC
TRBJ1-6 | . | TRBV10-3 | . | CAISTRGNSPLHF | TGTGCCATCAGTACACGGGGCAATTCACCCCTCCACTTT
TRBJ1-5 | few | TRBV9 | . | CASSVGGGNQPQHF | TGTGCCAGCAGCGTAGGTGGGGGCAATCAGCCCCAGCATTTT
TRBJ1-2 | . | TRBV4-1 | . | CASSQGTGREGYTF | TGCGCCAGCAGCCAAGGGACGGGGAGAGAAGGCTACACCTTC
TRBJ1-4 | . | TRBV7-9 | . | CASSQNRAYATNEKLFF | TGTGCCAGCAGCCAAAACAGAGCATATGCAACTAATGAAAAACTGTTTTTT
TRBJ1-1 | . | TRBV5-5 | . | CASSLAGDRAFF | TGTGCCAGCAGCTTGGCAGGGGATAGAGCTTTCTTT
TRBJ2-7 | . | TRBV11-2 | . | CASSLVGLHYEQYF | TGTGCCAGCAGCTTAGTAGGACTACACTACGAGCAGTACTTC
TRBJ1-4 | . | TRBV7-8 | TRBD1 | CASSGGTGRNGKLFF | TGTGCCAGCAGCGGGGGGACAGGCCGCAACGGAAAACTGTTTTTT
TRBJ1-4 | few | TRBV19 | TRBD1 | CASSPRTGGKLFF | TGTGCCAGTAGTCCCCGGACAGGCGGAAAACTGTTTTTT
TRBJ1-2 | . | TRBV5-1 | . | CASSLAEANYGYTF | TGCGCCAGCAGCTTGGCTGAGGCTAACTATGGCTACACCTTC